These 30 T cell receptor beta chains were sequenced from one sample in a study of OX40 agonist ivuxolimab in advanced cancers. Only in-frame clones appear in the TCRdb table, and some are missing; sequencing was by immunoSEQ multiplex PCR. Seen here are over 65,000 clones, about 90% observed once, and the top ten hold less than 2%. Sample: CD4+ or CD8+ T cells sorted from blood, taken in a trial of the OX40 agonist ivuxolimab. Receptors originate from an adult with an advanced solid tumor such as melanoma, head and neck, liver or kidney cancer.

The chain is built from TRBV2 and TRBJ2-5; perhaps TRBD2 as D (6 bases). Trimming pared 5 bases from V and 5 bases from J, leaving 15 bases between. Per the germline V gene, CDR1 is SNHLY and CDR2 is FYNNEI. The CDR3 runs to 14 residues. CDR3 coding DNA: TGTGCCAGCAGTACGGCAGGGACTTACGAGACCCAGTACTTC. Its protein product is CASSTAGTYETQYF.

The chain links TRBV5-1 to TRBJ2-7, with no clear D. The length of the CDR3 is 15 residues. Germline CDR1 SGHRS, CDR2 YFSETQ. V lost 4 bases to trimming and J lost 2 bases, with 16 bases between them. This chain's CDR3 is CASSLDYYSAYEQYF. CDR3 DNA sequence: TGCGCCAGCAGCCTCGATTACTACTCCGCCTACGAGCAGTACTTC.

The chain joins TRBV29-1 to TRBJ2-2; 9 positions match TRBD1. V shed 7 bases, J shed 4 bases, and the junction held 10 bases outside the gene matches. The CDR3 spans 15 residues. The germline gives CDR1 SQVTM, CDR2 ANQGSEA. CDR3 DNA: TGCAGCGCGCGCCAGGGACAGGGTCTCACCGGGGAGCTGTTTTTT. Its translation: CSARQGQGLTGELFF.

The gene calls are TRBV7-2 and TRBJ1-5; D is undetermined. Germline V gene sequence: CDR1 SGHTA, CDR2 FQGNSA. V lost 3 bases and J lost 9, with 12 bases in between. The CDR3 is 13 residues long. The CDR3 reads CASSFDSTGPQHF. CDR3 nucleotide sequence: TGTGCCAGCAGCTTCGATTCCACCGGGCCCCAGCATTTT.

The rearrangement uses TRBV6-1 and TRBJ2-3, with 12 bases that match TRBD2. V trimming: 5 bases; J trimming: 6 bases; junction bases outside the gene matches: 6. The CDR3 consists of 15 residues. The germline V gene encodes CDR1 MNHNS and CDR2 SASEGT. The CDR3 nucleotides read TGTGCCAGCAGTCCACGGACTAGCGGGGCTGATACGCAGTATTTT. Amino acid sequence: CASSPRTSGADTQYF.

This clone was recorded a few times. The chain couples TRBV9 to TRBJ1-6, with 7 positions matching TRBD1. Germline V gene sequence: CDR1 SGDLS, CDR2 YYNGEE. V dropped 7 bases and J dropped 10; count of bases not matched to a gene: 8. CDR3 length equals 13 residues. The CDR3 here is CASGRTGDSPLHF. As DNA, the CDR3 is TGTGCCAGCGGGCGGACAGGAGACTCACCCCTCCACTTT.

J is TRBJ2-3 and V is TRBV11-3; 10 bases map to TRBD2. The germline V gene has CDR1 SGHNT and CDR2 YENEEA. With 0 bases clipped from V and 6 bases from J, the junction kept 3 bases outside the gene matches. The CDR3 spans 15 residues. CDR3 amino acids: CASSLEQREGDTQYF. Here the CDR3 DNA reads TGTGCCAGCAGCTTAGAACAGCGGGAGGGGGATACGCAGTATTTT.

This clone was seen more than once but under ten times. The chain employs TRBV21-1 and TRBJ1-4. TRBV21-1 is noted as a pseudogene. The CDR3 is made up of 15 amino acids. CDR3 sequence reads: CATGGGDSPNEKLFF. DNA of the CDR3: TGTGCCACCGGGGGAGGAGACAGCCCCAATGAAAAACTGTTTTTT.

The genes are TRBV2 and TRBJ2-2; TRBD1 might be the D (5 bases). In germline, CDR1 is SNHLY, CDR2 FYNNEI. V dropped 9 bases and J dropped 1 base, with 12 bases sitting between them. The CDR3 has 14 residues. The DNA for the CDR3 is TGTGCCAGTAAGGGGCGGAGGAACACCGGGGAGCTGTTTTTT. Translating gives CASKGRRNTGELFF.

The chain employs TRBV5-1 and TRBJ2-5, with 8 bases aligning to TRBD2. Germline values: CDR1 SGHRS, CDR2 YFSETQ. V shed 4 bases, J shed 5 bases, and the junction held 7 bases outside the gene matches. The CDR3 spans 14 residues. DNA for the CDR3: TGCGCCAGCAGCACGGGGACTAGTTGGGAGACCCAGTACTTC. Translated: CASSTGTSWETQYF.

Remarks on this clone: One end of the junction does not line up with germline, which may come from a read error. The chain has TRBV19 and TRBJ1-1, with D maybe TRBD1 (5 bases). The CDR3 loop spans 14 amino acids. CDR1 and CDR2 (germline): LNHDA, SQIVND (reference sequence). CDR3 DNA sequence: TGTGCCAGTAGTATTACCGCAGGGAGGACTGGAGCTTTCTTT. Residues: CASSITAGRTGAFF.

This chain uses TRBV6-6 with TRBJ1-2; possible D gene TRBD1, 6 bases. The CDR3 contains 14 residues. The germline CDR1 and CDR2 sequences are MNHNY and SVGAGI (reference sequence). The V gene lost 6 bases and the J gene lost 6 bases, with 17 bases spanning the gap. The chain's CDR3 is CASSLGTLENGYTF. CDR3 coding DNA: TGTGCCAGCAGCCTCGGGACACTCGAGAATGGCTACACCTTC.

This clone showed up just a few times. This chain connects TRBV2 to TRBJ1-2; D uncertain. Germline V lookup: CDR1 SNHLY, CDR2 FYNNEI. The V end lost 1 base, the J end lost 8 bases, and 11 bases lay between the germline ends. The CDR3 totals 13 residues. As DNA, the CDR3 is TGTGCCAGCAGTGAAGACGGCTTGAAGGGCTACACCTTC. It codes for CASSEDGLKGYTF.

This chain connects TRBV10-1 to TRBJ2-1, with D possibly matching TRBD1 (6 bases). V was pared by 5 bases and J by 5 bases, with 16 bases between. CDR1 is WNHNN, CDR2 SYGVQD, per germline (reference sequence). The CDR3 totals 15 residues. CDR3 nucleotides: TGCGCCAGCAGTACGACAGGAGGCCCTAACAATGAGCAGTTCTTC. This translates into CASSTTGGPNNEQFF.

CDR3 nucleotides: TGTGCCAGCAGCCCGACCGGGACTAGCGGGGGGGGTGGCACAGATACGCAGTATTTT. Translating it yields CASSPTGTSGGGGTDTQYF. The chain carries TRBV7-3 and TRBJ2-3; TRBD2 matches 16 bases. The CDR3 has 19 residues. Germline CDR1 and CDR2: SGHTA and FQGTGA. V trimming: 5 bases; J trimming: 1 base; junction bases outside the gene matches: 9.

The gene calls are TRBV19 and TRBJ1-2; 9 nucleotides agree with TRBD1. J was trimmed by 8 bases and V by 4 bases; bases with no gene match: 8. The CDR3 is 14 residues long. The germline CDR1 and CDR2 sequences are LNHDA and SQIVND (reference sequence). CDR3 nucleotides: TGTGCCAGTAGTACCGGGACAGGGCCGATGGGCTACACCTTC. This gives the protein CASSTGTGPMGYTF.

The chain links TRBV20-1 to TRBJ1-1; D not resolved. The CDR3 covers 11 residues. Per the germline V gene, CDR1 is DFQATT and CDR2 is SNEGSKA (reference sequence). The V and J ends lost 7 bases and 3 bases respectively, with 9 bases between them. DNA for the CDR3: TGCAGTGTCCAAGGGTACACTGAAGCTTTCTTT. Protein product: CSVQGYTEAFF.

The chain has TRBV2 and TRBJ1-1; D gene unclear. The CDR3 has 13 residues. Germline CDR1 is SNHLY and CDR2 is FYNNEI. V lost 6 bases and J 5 bases, leaving 13 bases between the germline ends. CDR3 in DNA: TGTGCCAGCAGCTACTTTGGCGAAACTGAAGCTTTCTTT. Amino acid sequence: CASSYFGETEAFF.

The chain joins TRBV11-3 to TRBJ2-5, with D hard to call. V dropped 1 base and J dropped 1 base, with 7 bases sitting between them. This CDR3 is 14 amino acids long. Germline V gene data show CDR1 as SGHNT and CDR2 as YENEEA. The CDR3 DNA is TGTGCCAGCAGCTTAGTAGTCTTCCAAGAGACCCAGTACTTC. Protein sequence: CASSLVVFQETQYF.

The V and J genes are TRBV28 and TRBJ1-2; 7 bases match TRBD1. The length of the CDR3 is 14 residues. V was clipped by 9 bases and J by 8 bases; unmatched bases: 15. Germline CDR1 reads MDHEN; CDR2 reads SYDVKM. The CDR3 protein is CASERTGTPAGYTF. The DNA of the CDR3 is TGTGCCAGTGAACGGACAGGTACCCCAGCGGGCTACACCTTC.

This sequence joins TRBV7-9 and TRBJ1-1; 8 bases map to TRBD1. This CDR3 spans 14 amino acids. From germline, CDR1 is SEHNR and CDR2 FQNEAQ (reference sequence). V lost 5 bases to trimming and J lost 6 bases; unmatched junction nucleotides: 8. CDR3 sequence (DNA): TGTGCCAGCAGCCAAGCAGGGGGCGGGGCTGAAGCTTTCTTT. This codes for CASSQAGGGAEAFF.

The V gene is TRBV4-2, the J gene TRBJ2-5, with TRBD2 matching 12 bases. The CDR3 is made up of 15 amino acids. V was pared by 3 bases and J by 10 bases, with 9 bases of the junction left unmatched. Per germline, CDR1 LGHNA and CDR2 YNFKEQ. CDR3 in amino acids: CASSHPGTSGFGQYF. The DNA for the CDR3 is TGTGCCAGCAGCCATCCCGGGACTAGCGGGTTTGGCCAGTACTTC.

This clone was recorded only once. The rearrangement uses TRBV6-6 and TRBJ1-1; D is unclear. Germline V lookup: CDR1 MNHNY, CDR2 SVGAGI (reference sequence). The CDR3 is 16 amino acids. Deletions cut 4 bases from V and 1 base from J, with 16 bases between. The CDR3 DNA follows: TGTGCCAGCAGTTCCCAAACGGGAATTCAGAACACTGAAGCTTTCTTT. This codes for CASSSQTGIQNTEAFF.

The rearrangement joins TRBV19 to TRBJ1-1, with TRBD1 as a possible D gene (6 bases). The V end was cut by 5 bases, the J end by 1 base, with 11 bases between. Germline V gene lookup returns CDR1 LNHDA and CDR2 SQIVND (reference sequence). CDR3 length: 14 residues. CDR3 sequence: CASSPRTENTEAFF. CDR3 in DNA: TGTGCCAGTAGTCCTCGGACAGAGAACACTGAAGCTTTCTTT. Full variable domain (rest looked up from reference TRBV19 and TRBJ1-1): DGGITQSPKYLFRKEGQNVTLSCEQNLNHDAMYWYRQDPGQGLRLIYYSQIVNDFQKGDIAEGYSVSREKKESFPLTVTSAQKNPTAFYLCASSPRTENTEAFFGQGTRLTVV.

A single count supports this clone. Germline is not matched at one junction end, which may reflect a read error. The V call is TRBV7-7, the J call TRBJ2-7; possibly TRBD1 for D (6 bases). This CDR3 contains 15 residues. Germline V lookup: CDR1 SSHAT, CDR2 FNYEAQ (reference sequence). This chain's CDR3 is CASSSPRGEEDEQYF. The CDR3 DNA reads TGTGCTAGCAGCTCCCCCAGGGGAGAGGAGGACGAGCAGTACTTC. Supplemented by reference TRBV7-7 and TRBJ2-7, the full variable domain reads GAGVSQSPRYKVTKRGQDVTLRCDPISSHATLYWYQQALGQGPEFLTYFNYEAQPDKSGLPSDRFSAERPEGSISTLTIQRTEQRDSAMYRCASSSPRGEEDEQYFGPGTRLTVT.

This clone was detected once. V is TRBV2 and J is TRBJ1-2; weak D call: TRBD1 (6 bases). The length of the CDR3 is 13 residues. V was pared by 4 bases and J by 8 bases, with 14 bases between. Germline V CDR1 and CDR2: SNHLY, FYNNEI. This chain's CDR3 is CASSAWGASGYTF. CDR3 nucleotides: TGTGCCAGCAGTGCGTGGGGGGCCAGCGGCTACACCTTC.

The sample holds a few counts of this clone. The chain carries TRBV6-5 and TRBJ1-1; weak D call: TRBD1 (5 bases). This CDR3 comprises 14 residues. Trimming took 8 bases from V and 7 from J, leaving 20 bases between them. The germline V gene has CDR1 MNHEY and CDR2 SVGAGI. The CDR3 sequence: CASRRQGSHFEAFF. The CDR3 region has the DNA TGTGCCAGCCGCCGGCAGGGCAGCCATTTTGAAGCTTTCTTT.

V usage is TRBV7-9 and J usage is TRBJ1-2; D gene ambiguous. CDR1 and CDR2 (germline): SEHNR, FQNEAQ (reference sequence). Trimming took 2 bases from V and 7 from J, leaving 14 bases between them. This CDR3 has 14 residues. The CDR3 DNA reads TGTGCCAGCAGCTTATACGTCAGTTTTAGTGGCTACACCTTC. It translates to CASSLYVSFSGYTF.

On this clone itself: Its ends do not fully match the called genes, so a read error is possible. The rearrangement links TRBV5-4 to TRBJ1-3; tentatively, D is TRBD1 (5 bases). CDR1 SGHNT and CDR2 YYREEE come from the germline V gene (reference sequence). There are 13 residues in the CDR3. CDR3 sequence: CASSPSLGDTIYF. CDR3 DNA sequence: TGCGCCAGCAGCCCATCCCTGGGGGACACCATATATTTT.

This chain links TRBV21-1 with TRBJ2-7; the table gives TRBD1 as D, unverified against the DNA. TRBV21-1 is a pseudogene locus. The CDR3 has 16 amino acids. The CDR3, as DNA: TGTGCCAGCAGCAAAGGTGGGGCAGGAAAAGCCTACGAGCAGTACTTC. Amino acid sequence: CASSKGGAGKAYEQYF.